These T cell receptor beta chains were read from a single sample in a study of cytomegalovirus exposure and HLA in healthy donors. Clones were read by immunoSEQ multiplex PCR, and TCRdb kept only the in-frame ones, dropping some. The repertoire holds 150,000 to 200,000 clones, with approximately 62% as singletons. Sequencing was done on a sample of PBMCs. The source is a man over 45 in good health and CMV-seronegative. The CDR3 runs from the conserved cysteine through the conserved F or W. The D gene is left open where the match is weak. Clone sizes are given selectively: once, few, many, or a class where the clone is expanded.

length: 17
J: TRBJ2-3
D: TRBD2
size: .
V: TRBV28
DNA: TGTGCCAGCAGCGCCAACGGACTAGCGGGGGGTGCAGATACGCAGTATTTT
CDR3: CASSANGLAGGADTQYF

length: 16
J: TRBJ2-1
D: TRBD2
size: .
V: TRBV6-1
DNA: TGTGCCAGCAGTGGTGCACTAGCGGGTTCCTACAATGAGCAGTTCTTC
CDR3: CASSGALAGSYNEQFF

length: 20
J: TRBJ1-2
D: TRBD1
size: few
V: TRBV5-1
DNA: TGCGCCAGCAGCTCGCAGTCTAATAGGACAGGGGGACCACCTAACTATGGCTACACCTTC
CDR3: CASSSQSNRTGGPPNYGYTF

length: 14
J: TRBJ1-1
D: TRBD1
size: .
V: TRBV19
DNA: TGTGCCAGTACCCCGGGACAGACGAACACTGAAGCTTTCTTT
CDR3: CASTPGQTNTEAFF

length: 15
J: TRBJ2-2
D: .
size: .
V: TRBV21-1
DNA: TGTGCCAGCAGCTACAGACTAGCGGGGGGCGGGGAGCTGTTTTTT
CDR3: CASSYRLAGGGELFF

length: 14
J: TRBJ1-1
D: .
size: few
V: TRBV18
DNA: TGTGCCAGCTCAGCCGACACACCGAGCACTGAAGCTTTCTTT
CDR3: CASSADTPSTEAFF

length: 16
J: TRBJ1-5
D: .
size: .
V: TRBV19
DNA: TGTGCCAGTAGTATTGGGGCCAGGACTAGCAATCAGCCCCAGCATTTT
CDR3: CASSIGARTSNQPQHF

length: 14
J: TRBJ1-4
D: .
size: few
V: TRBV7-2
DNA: TGTGCCAGCAGCTTAGGGGGCGCGGTTGAAAAACTGTTTTTT
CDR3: CASSLGGAVEKLFF

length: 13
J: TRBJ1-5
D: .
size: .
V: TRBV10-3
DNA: TGTGCCATCAGTGAGAGAGTTAATCAGCCCCAGCATTTT
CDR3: CAISERVNQPQHF

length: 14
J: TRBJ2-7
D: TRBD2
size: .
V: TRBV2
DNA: TGTGCCAGCAGGACTAGCCCCTTAATTTACGAGCAGTACTTC
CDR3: CASRTSPLIYEQYF

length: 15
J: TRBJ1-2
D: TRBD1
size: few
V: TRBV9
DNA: TGTGCCAGCAGCGTCCGGACAGGGGGCCGCTATGGCTACACCTTC
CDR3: CASSVRTGGRYGYTF

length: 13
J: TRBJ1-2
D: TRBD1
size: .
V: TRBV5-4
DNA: TGTGCCAGCAGCTTCCCGGGACAGGATGGCTACACCTTC
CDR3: CASSFPGQDGYTF

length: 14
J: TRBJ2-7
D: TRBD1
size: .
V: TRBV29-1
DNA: TGCAGCGTGACAGGGGGCACCCTCTCCTACGAGCAGTACTTC
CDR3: CSVTGGTLSYEQYF

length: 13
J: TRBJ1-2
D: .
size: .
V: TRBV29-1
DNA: TGCAGCGTTGAAGACGGGACAATGTATGGCTACACCTTC
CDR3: CSVEDGTMYGYTF

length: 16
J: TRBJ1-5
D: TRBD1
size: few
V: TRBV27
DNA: TGTGCCAGCAGTTCATCGGGACAGGGGGTCCATCAGCCCCAGCATTTT
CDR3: CASSSSGQGVHQPQHF

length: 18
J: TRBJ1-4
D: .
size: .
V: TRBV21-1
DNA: TGTGCCAGCAGCAAAGCTGAAAGGCCCGGGGATAGTGGTGAAAAACTGTTTTTT
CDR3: CASSKAERPGDSGEKLFF

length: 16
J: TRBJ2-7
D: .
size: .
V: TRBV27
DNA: TGTGCCAGCAGTTCCTGGGGGAGGGGGGGTCCCTACGAGCAGTACTTC
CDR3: CASSSWGRGGPYEQYF

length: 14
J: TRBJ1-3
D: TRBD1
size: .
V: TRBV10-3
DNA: TGTGCCATCAGTGAATGGGACAGTGGAAACACCATATATTTT
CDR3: CAISEWDSGNTIYF

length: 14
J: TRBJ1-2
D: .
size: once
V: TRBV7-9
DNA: TGTGCCAGCAGCTTAATCGCAAGGAGCTATGGCTACACCTTC
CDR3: CASSLIARSYGYTF

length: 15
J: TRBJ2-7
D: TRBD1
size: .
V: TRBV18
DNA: TGTGCCAGCTCACAACTGGACAGGGGTCTCATCGAGCAGTACTTC
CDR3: CASSQLDRGLIEQYF

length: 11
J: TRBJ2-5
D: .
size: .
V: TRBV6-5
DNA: TGTGCCAGCAGTTTCTTGTGGGAGCAGTACTTC
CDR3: CASSFLWEQYF

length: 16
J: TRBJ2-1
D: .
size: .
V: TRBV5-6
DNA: TGTGCCAGCAGCTTGGCCAAGGGGGGGCATTACAATGAGCAGTTCTTC
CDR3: CASSLAKGGHYNEQFF

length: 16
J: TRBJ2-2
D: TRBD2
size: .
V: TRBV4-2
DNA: TGTGCCAGCAGCCGGGGACTAGCGGAGAACACCGGGGAGCTGTTTTTT
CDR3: CASSRGLAENTGELFF

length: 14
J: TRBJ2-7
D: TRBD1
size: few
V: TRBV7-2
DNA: TGTGCCAGCAGCTTGAGGACAGGGGGCGACGAGCAGTACTTC
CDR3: CASSLRTGGDEQYF

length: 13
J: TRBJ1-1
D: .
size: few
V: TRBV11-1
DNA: TGTGCCAGCAGCTTCGGGTCGAACACTGAAGCTTTCTTT
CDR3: CASSFGSNTEAFF

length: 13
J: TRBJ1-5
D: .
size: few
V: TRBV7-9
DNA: TGTGCCAGCAGCCGCTATAGCAATCAGCCCCAGCATTTT
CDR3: CASSRYSNQPQHF

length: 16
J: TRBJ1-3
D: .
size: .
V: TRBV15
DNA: TGTGCCACCAGTAATTTTCACAGGGACTCTGGAAACACCATATATTTT
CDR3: CATSNFHRDSGNTIYF

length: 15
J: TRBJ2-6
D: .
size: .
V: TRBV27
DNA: TGTGCCAGCAGTTTTTTAGGGGCTGGGGCCAACGTCCTGACTTTC
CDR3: CASSFLGAGANVLTF

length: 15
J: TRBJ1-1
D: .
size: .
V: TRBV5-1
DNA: TGCGCCAGCAGCTTGGGGGAGTTAGCTGGAGTTGAAGCTTTCTTT
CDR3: CASSLGELAGVEAFF

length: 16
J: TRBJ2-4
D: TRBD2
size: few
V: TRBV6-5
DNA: TGTGCCAGCAGTTCTCGTCCAGCGGGACTGAAAAACATTCAGTACTTC
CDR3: CASSSRPAGLKNIQYF

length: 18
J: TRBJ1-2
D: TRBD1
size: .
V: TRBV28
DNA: TGTGCCAGCAGTTTATCCGGGACAGGGAGTAGGTCGCCTTATGGCTACACCTTC
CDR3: CASSLSGTGSRSPYGYTF

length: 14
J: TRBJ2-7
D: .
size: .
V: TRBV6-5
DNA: TGTGCCAGCAGTCATAGGGGGTACACCTACGAGCAGTACTTC
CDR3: CASSHRGYTYEQYF

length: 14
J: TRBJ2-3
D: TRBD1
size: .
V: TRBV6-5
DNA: TGTGCCAGCAGCCCAGAGAGGGGGCCAGATACGCAGTATTTT
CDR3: CASSPERGPDTQYF

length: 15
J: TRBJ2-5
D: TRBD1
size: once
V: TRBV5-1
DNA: TGCGCCAGCAGCTACGGACAGGGGGCATCAGAGACCCAGTACTTC
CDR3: CASSYGQGASETQYF

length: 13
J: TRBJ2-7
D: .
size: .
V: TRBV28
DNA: TGTGCCAGCCAACCGACAGGCCCCTACGAGCAGTACTTC
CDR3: CASQPTGPYEQYF

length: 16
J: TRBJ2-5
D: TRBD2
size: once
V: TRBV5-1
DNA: TGCGCCAGCAGCTTGGGGTCTAGCGGGGGACAAGAGACCCAGTACTTC
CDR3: CASSLGSSGGQETQYF

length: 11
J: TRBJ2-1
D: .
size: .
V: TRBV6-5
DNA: TGTGCCAGCAGTTACCGGGGGGCTCAGTTCTTC
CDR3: CASSYRGAQFF

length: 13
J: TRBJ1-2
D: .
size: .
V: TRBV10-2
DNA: TGCGCCAGCAGTGAGTGGGCAGACTATGGCTACACCTTC
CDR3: CASSEWADYGYTF

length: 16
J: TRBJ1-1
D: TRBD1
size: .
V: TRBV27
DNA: TGTGCCAGCAGCCCGTGGGACAGGGGGCTCTTGACTGAAGCTTTCTTT
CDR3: CASSPWDRGLLTEAFF

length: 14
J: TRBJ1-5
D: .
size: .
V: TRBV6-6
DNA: TGTGCCAGCAACGTAGACAATAGCAATCAGCCCCAGCATTTT
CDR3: CASNVDNSNQPQHF

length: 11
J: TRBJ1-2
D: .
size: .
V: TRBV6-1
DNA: TGTGCCAGCAGTGACAGATATGGCTACACCTTC
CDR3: CASSDRYGYTF

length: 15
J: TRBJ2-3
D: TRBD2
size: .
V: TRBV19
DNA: TGTGCCAGTAGTAGGCTAGCGGGGGACACAGATACGCAGTATTTT
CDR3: CASSRLAGDTDTQYF

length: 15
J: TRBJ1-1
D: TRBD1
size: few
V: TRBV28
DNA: TGTGCCAGCAGCCCTCGGGACAGGGGACCCACTGAAGCTTTCTTT
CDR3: CASSPRDRGPTEAFF

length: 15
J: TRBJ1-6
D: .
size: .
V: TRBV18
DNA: TGTGCCAGCTCCCCCCACCCCCCGGGGAATTCACCCCTCCACTTT
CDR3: CASSPHPPGNSPLHF

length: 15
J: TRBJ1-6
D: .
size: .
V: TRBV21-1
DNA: TGTGCCAGCAGCAAGGTCCGGGAAAGTGGTTCACCCCTCCACTTT
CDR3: CASSKVRESGSPLHF

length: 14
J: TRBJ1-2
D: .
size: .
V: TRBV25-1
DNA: TGTGCCAGCAGTGAGACGGGGGGCGGCTATGGCTACACCTTC
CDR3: CASSETGGGYGYTF

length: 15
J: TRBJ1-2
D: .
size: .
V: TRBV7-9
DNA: TGTGCCAGCAGCTTAGCAGAGGCCCCTAACTATGGCTACACCTTC
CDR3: CASSLAEAPNYGYTF

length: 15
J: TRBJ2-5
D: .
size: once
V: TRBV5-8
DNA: TGTGCCAGCAGCTTGGGGACCAGGGGGGAAGAGACCCAGTACTTC
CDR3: CASSLGTRGEETQYF

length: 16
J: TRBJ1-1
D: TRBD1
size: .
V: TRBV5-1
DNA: TGCGCCAGCAGCTTAACCACAGGGGGCTTGAACACTGAAGCTTTCTTT
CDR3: CASSLTTGGLNTEAFF

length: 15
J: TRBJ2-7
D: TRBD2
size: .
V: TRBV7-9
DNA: TGTGCCAGCCGCCTCCCCCCTCGGGGGGTTTACGAGCAGTACTTC
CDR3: CASRLPPRGVYEQYF

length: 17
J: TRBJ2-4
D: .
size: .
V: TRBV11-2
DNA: TGTGCCAGCAGCCGGTCGGGCGCGGCGGGAGCCAAAAACATTCAGTACTTC
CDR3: CASSRSGAAGAKNIQYF

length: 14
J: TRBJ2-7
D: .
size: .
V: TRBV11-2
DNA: TGTGCCGGCAGCGCGGGCGGGACGCTCTACGAGCAGTACTTC
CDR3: CAGSAGGTLYEQYF

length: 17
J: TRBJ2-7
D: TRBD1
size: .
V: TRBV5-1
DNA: TGCGCCAGCAGCTACCGGGACAGGGCGTCCTCTTGGACCGAGCAGTACTTC
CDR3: CASSYRDRASSWTEQYF

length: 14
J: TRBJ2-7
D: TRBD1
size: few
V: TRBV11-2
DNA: TGTGCCAGCAGCGCACCGGGACAGGGTTGGGAGCAGTACTTC
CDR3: CASSAPGQGWEQYF

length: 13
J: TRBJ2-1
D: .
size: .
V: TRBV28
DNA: TGTGCCAGCACCTTCGACAGAAACAATGAGCAGTTCTTC
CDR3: CASTFDRNNEQFF

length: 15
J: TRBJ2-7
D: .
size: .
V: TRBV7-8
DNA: TGTGCCAGCAGCCCGGGCGGACTCGGAGAGCTCGAGCAGTACTTC
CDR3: CASSPGGLGELEQYF

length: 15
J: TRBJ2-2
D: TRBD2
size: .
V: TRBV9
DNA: TGTGCCAGCAGCGCGAGGGAGGGGCGTACCGGGGAGCTGTTTTTT
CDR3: CASSAREGRTGELFF

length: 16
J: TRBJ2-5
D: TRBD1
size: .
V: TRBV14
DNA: TGTGCCAGCAGCCCTCACAGGGGAAGGGGCCAAGAGACCCAGTACTTC
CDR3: CASSPHRGRGQETQYF

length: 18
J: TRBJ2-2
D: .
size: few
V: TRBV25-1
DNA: TGTGCCAGCAGTGAACCCCCGGGACTGGGAGGTACCACCGGGGAGCTGTTTTTT
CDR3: CASSEPPGLGGTTGELFF

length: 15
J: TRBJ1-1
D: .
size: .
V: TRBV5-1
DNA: TGCGCCAGCAGCTTGGCCCCCTCAGGGGATGCTGAAGCTTTCTTT
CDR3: CASSLAPSGDAEAFF